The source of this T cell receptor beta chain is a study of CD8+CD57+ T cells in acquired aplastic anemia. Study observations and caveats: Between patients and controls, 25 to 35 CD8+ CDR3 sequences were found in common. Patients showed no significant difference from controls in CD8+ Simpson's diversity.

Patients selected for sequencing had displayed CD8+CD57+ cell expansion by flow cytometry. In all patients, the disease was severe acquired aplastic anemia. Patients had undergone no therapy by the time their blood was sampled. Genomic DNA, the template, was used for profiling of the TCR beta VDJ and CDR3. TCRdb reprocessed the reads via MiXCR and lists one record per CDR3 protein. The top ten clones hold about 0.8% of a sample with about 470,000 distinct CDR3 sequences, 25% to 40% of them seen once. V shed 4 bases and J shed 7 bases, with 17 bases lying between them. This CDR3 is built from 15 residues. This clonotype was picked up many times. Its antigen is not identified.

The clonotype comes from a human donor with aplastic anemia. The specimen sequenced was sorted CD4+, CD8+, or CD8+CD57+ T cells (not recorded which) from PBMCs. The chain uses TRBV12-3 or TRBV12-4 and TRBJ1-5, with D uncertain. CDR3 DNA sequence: TGTGCCAGCAGTTACGGCAGGCGCGGGGTCCAGCCCCAGCATTTT. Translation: CASSYGRRGVQPQHF.